This T cell receptor beta chain comes out of a study of early T cells in non-severe SARS-CoV-2 infection. The CDR3 spans 13 residues. Deletions cut 5 bases from V and 0 bases from J, with 5 bases between. CDR1 is KGHSY, CDR2 FQNENV, per germline. TCRdb redid the calling of the 5' RACE reads with MiXCR, one entry per CDR3 protein. The repertoire holds 70,000 or so distinct CDR3 sequences, with around 10% as singletons. The source is an adult who was a healthcare worker with PCR-confirmed SARS-CoV-2 infection or an uninfected control (not recorded which). This specimen was whole blood, taken at baseline. This chain connects TRBV16 to TRBJ2-1; D not certain. The CDR3 protein is CASSSDSYNEQFF. The DNA of the CDR3 is TGTGCCAGCAGCTCCGACTCCTACAATGAGCAGTTCTTC.